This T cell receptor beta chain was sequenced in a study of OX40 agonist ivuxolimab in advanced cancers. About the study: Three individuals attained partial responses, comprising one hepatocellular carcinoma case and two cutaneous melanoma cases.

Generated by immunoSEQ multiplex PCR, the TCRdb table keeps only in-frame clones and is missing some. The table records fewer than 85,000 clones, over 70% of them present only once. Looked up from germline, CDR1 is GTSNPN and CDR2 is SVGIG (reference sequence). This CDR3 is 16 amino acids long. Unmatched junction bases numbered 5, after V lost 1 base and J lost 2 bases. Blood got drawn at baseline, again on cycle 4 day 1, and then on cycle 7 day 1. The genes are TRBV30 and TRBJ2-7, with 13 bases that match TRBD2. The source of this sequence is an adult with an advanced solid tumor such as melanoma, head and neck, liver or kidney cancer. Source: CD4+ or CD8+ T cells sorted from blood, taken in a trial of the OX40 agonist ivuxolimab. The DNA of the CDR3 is TGTGCCTGGAGTGCTGGACTAGCGGGAGTAGCCTACGAGCAGTACTTC. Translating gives CAWSAGLAGVAYEQYF.